This TCR beta chain was recovered during a study of blood T cells in healthy people across ages (dated by TCRdb to between 2014 and 2017). Looking at the study overall: In model experiments, template switching captured about one uniquely barcoded TCR beta cDNA molecule for every two T cells. The study measured age-related changes in TCR beta repertoire diversity using deep sequencing normalized with unique cDNA molecular identifiers. Donors were grouped into four age groups: young (average 16 years), middle-aged (less than 40), aged (roughly 67) and long-lived (around 80). Donors of different ages were randomly distributed across sequencing lanes to avoid experimental bias. Using the same blood draw, the study looked at two additional independent replicas of 1 million unique cDNA reads for two donors, one aged 18 to 30 and the other aged 80 or older.

CDR1 and CDR2 are read off the germline V gene as SQVTM and ANQGSEA. V lost 7 bases and J lost 2 bases; the stretch between them is 17 bases long. The CDR3 measures 14 amino acids from cysteine to phenylalanine. Only the CDR3 part of the read is kept: 42 bases, read in frame from the first base. Summary of the overall study and its limitations: The percentage of naive T cells measured by flow cytometry correlated strongly with observed TCR beta diversity. The long-lived group showed more naive CD4+ T cells, fewer expanded clones and increased TCR diversity than the aged group, suggesting age selection. Total diversity estimates from one million sequenced T cells were considered lower bounds and underestimates. Because donor CMV infection status was unknown, age-related changes in expanded clonotypes were potentially confounded. Because profiling used bulk unsorted PBMCs, naive and antigen-experienced compartments could not be compared conclusively. Observed TCR beta diversity per million T cells fell roughly linearly with age, and a significant reduction was already apparent by age roughly 40.

Points on this clonotype: Its recognized antigen is unknown. No much larger clone exists at a distance of one base, and base qualities are not known.

Donors were about 36 systemically healthy Caucasian individuals from Russia aged about 6 to 100 years. Each donor gave ten milliliters of peripheral blood, collected into EDTA-treated Vacutainer tubes. PBMCs were isolated by Ficoll-Paque density-gradient centrifugation, with at least 6 million obtained per sample. Trizol reagent was used to extract total RNA from PBMCs, with at least 6 micrograms per sample. Naive CD45RAhigh/CD27high T cell percentages were measured by flow cytometry on a PBMC aliquot from every donor. Library prep was done by 5' RACE. TCRdb names Illumina HiSeq 2500 as the instrument used. A second PCR of about 7 to 12 cycles was run with a J-beta primer mix and a sample-barcoded 5' primer. A unique molecular identifier was introduced onto each TCR beta cDNA molecule by a template-switch 5' adaptor carrying 12 random nucleotides. Each sample yielded at least 2.5 million CDR3-containing paired-end reads. All of the RNA was converted into first-strand cDNA using the Mint cDNA synthesis kit, with a TRBC-specific oligonucleotide serving as the primer. Following uracil-DNA glycosylase treatment, a first 18-cycle PCR with universal primers M1SS and BC2_uni_R was performed on all cDNA. Per the source publication's procedure: For normalization, 1 million high-quality reads, each with a distinct molecular identifier, were randomly selected from each sample. Instead of being binned into consensus sequences, reads with shared molecular identifiers were discarded. CDR3 identification, clonotype clustering and error correction used MiTCR with a Q25 quality threshold and the strictest error-elimination algorithm. A nonparametric unseen species model with Euler transformation was used to estimate lower-bound total TCR beta diversity. The public reads were reprocessed in TCRdb via fastp at Q25 and MiXCR, keeping in-frame beta chains. Under each unique CDR3 protein, matching rows form one entry showing the most common genes and DNA. Clone size and V and J calls follow TCRdb, not the original study. In all, the sample holds 650,000 to 950,000 distinct CDR3 sequences, and around 42% of those were seen once. The ten largest clones take up roughly 18% of the sample.

The V and J genes are TRBV29-1 and TRBJ1-1; 6 matching bases give a weak D call of TRBD1. Sample: blood. The clonotype comes from a man aged 55 to 70 in good health. In nucleotides, the sequence is TGCAGCGGGGGCGGACGGGGGCCCAACACTGAAGCTTTCTTT. Translation gives CSGGGRGPNTEAFF.